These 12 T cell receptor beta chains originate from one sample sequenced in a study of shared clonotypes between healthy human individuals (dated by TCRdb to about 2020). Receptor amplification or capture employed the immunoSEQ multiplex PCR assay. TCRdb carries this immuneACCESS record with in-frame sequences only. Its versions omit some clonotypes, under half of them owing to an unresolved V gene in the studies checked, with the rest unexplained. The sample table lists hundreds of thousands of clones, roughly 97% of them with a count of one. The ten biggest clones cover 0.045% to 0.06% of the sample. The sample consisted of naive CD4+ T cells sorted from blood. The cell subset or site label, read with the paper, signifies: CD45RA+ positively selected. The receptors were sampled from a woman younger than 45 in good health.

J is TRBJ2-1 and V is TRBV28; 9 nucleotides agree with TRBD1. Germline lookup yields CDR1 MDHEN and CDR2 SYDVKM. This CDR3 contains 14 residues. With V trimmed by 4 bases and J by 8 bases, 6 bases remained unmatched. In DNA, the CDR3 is TGTGCCAGCAGTTCCGGGACAGGGACCCATGAGCAGTTCTTC. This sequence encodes CASSSGTGTHEQFF.

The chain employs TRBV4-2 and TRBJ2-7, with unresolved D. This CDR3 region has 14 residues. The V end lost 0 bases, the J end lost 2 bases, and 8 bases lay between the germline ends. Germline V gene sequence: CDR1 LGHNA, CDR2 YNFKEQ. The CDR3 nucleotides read TGTGCCAGCAGCCAAGACGTTGGGACCTACGAGCAGTACTTC. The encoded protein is CASSQDVGTYEQYF.

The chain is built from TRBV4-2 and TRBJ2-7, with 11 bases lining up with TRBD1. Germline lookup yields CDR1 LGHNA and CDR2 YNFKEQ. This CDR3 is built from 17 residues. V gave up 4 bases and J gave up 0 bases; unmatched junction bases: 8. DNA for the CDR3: TGTGCCAGCAGCCTCGGACAGGGGGCTACTCTCTCCTACGAGCAGTACTTC. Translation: CASSLGQGATLSYEQYF.

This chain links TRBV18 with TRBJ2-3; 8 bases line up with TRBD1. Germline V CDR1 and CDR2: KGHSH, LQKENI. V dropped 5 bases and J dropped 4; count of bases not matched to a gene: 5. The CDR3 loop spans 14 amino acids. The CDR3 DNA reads TGTGCCAGCTCAAGGACAGGGAATCCAGATACGCAGTATTTT. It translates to CASSRTGNPDTQYF.

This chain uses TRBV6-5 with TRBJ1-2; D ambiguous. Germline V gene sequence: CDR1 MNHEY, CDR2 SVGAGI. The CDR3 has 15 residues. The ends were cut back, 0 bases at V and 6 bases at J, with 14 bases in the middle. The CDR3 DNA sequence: TGTGCCAGCAGTTACTCGCCGGGCCTACCCGATGGCTACACCTTC. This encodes CASSYSPGLPDGYTF.

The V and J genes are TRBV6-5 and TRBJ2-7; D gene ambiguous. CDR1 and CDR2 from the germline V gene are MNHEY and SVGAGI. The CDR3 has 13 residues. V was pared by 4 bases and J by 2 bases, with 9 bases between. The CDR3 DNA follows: TGTGCCAGCAGTTCTTCAGAGGCCTACGAGCAGTACTTC. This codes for CASSSSEAYEQYF.

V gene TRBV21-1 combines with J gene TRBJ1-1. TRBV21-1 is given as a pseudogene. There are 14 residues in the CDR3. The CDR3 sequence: CASSMGRANTEAFF. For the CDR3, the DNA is TGTGCCAGCAGCATGGGACGTGCGAACACTGAAGCTTTCTTT.

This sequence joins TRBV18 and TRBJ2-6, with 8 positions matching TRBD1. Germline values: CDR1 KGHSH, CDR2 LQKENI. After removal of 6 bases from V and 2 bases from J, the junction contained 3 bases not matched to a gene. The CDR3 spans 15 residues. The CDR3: CASSRQGTGANVLTF. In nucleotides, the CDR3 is TGTGCCAGCTCTAGACAGGGGACTGGGGCCAACGTCCTGACTTTC.

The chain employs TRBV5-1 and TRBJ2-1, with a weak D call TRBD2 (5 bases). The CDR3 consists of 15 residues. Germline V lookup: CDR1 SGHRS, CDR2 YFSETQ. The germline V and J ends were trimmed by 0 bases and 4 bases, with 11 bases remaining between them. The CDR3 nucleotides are TGCGCCAGCAGCTTGGCCCAGCGGCCATACAATGAGCAGTTCTTC. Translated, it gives CASSLAQRPYNEQFF.

CDR3 loop: CASSLQDRKVEQYF. CDR3 sequence (DNA): TGTGCCAGCTCTCTTCAGGACAGGAAGGTCGAGCAGTACTTC. The chain carries TRBV18 and TRBJ2-7; 7 positions match TRBD1. There are 14 residues in the CDR3. The V gene end was trimmed by 6 bases and the J gene end by 6 bases; junction bases not matched to a gene: 11. Germline V gene data show CDR1 as KGHSH and CDR2 as LQKENI.

CDR3 protein: CASSQGSGSSYEQYF. For the CDR3, the DNA is TGTGCCAGCAGCCAAGGTAGCGGGAGCTCCTACGAGCAGTACTTC. The chain uses TRBV14 and TRBJ2-5, with 9 bases identical to TRBD2. The closer fit of TRBJ2-7 to the DNA end suggests the J call may be wrong. Looked up from germline, CDR1 is SGHDN and CDR2 is FVKESK. This CDR3 has 15 amino acids.

The CDR3 nucleotides read TGTGCCAGCAGAAGCGGGCCATACTACGAGCAGTACTTC. Its protein product is CASRSGPYYEQYF. This sequence joins TRBV6-1 and TRBJ2-7, with D perhaps matching TRBD2 (6 bases). The CDR3 totals 13 residues. V was shortened by 6 bases and J by 3 bases, with 12 bases between the two germline ends. Germline V gene lookup returns CDR1 MNHNS and CDR2 SASEGT.